The clone carrying this T cell receptor beta chain qualifies as large. The target antigen is unknown. This specimen belongs to a study of metastatic and nonmetastatic thyroid tumors. Overall study results and limits: Malignant thyroid tumors reportedly had TCR beta diversity that was significantly higher than in benign nodules, in blood and tumor.

This CDR3 is built from 16 residues. From germline, CDR1 is DFQATT and CDR2 SNEGSKA (reference sequence). V lost 3 bases and J lost 8; bases outside the gene matches: 12. Via MiXCR, TCRdb re-called the PCR reads. The sample records 15,000 to 20,000 clones, about 25% being singletons. Patients were all untreated before their thyroid surgery. Sample: adjacent normal tissue. The chain employs TRBV20-1 and TRBJ2-1; 11 bases match TRBD2. The receptor comes from a female donor with papillary thyroid cancer or a benign thyroid nodule (not recorded which). Some clones in this sample may be carry-over from other donors' samples. The CDR3 DNA reads as TGCAGTGCTAGGCCACGAACTAGCGGGAGTTCTTATGAGCAGTTCTTC. It encodes CSARPRTSGSSYEQFF.